The subject of this entry is one T cell receptor (beta chain). Its antigen is unidentified. Profiled with immunoSEQ multiplex PCR; TCRdb holds only in-frame clones, not every one. The sample includes 60,000 to 70,000 clones, about 81% seen only once; the top ten take roughly 0.4%. Trimming removed 10 bases at V and 1 base at J, with 11 bases between. Germline CDR1 SGHNT, CDR2 YYREEE (reference sequence). CDR3 length: 13 residues. The entry originates in a study of OX40 agonist ivuxolimab in advanced cancers. Findings and limits, study-wide: Still undetermined is the antigen specificity of the expanded peripheral T cells.

Material: CD4+ or CD8+ T cells sorted from blood, obtained in a trial of the OX40 agonist ivuxolimab. The chain joins TRBV5-4 to TRBJ2-2; D is ambiguous. This TCR was sampled from an adult with an advanced solid tumor such as melanoma, head and neck, liver or kidney cancer. The CDR3 region has the DNA TGTGCCCACAGCGAGATGAACACCGGGGAGCTGTTTTTT. Protein: CAHSEMNTGELFF.